This T cell receptor beta chain originates from a study of blood T cell repertoires in COVID-19. Study information: There were acute and convalescent COVID-19 samples, and they came from the United States, Italy and Spain. PBMCs, B-cell-depleted T cells, or T cells provided the cDNA or gDNA that made up the material.

The germline CDR1 and CDR2 sequences are SGDLS and YYNGEE. The CDR3 spans 16 residues. The ends lost 3 bases at V and 3 bases at J; junction bases unmatched: 3. Original methodology: The assay estimated nucleated cells by amplifying reference gene primers. Measured with immunoSEQ multiplex PCR; TCRdb has only the in-frame clones, and not every one. V and J calls and clone size come straight from that table; D and trimming were deduced from the DNA. The sample holds 150,000 to 200,000 clones, roughly 84% seen once. This clone has only a few counts. The chain combines TRBV9 with TRBJ2-2, with 12 bases aligning to TRBD1. What was sequenced was peripheral blood. This TCR was recovered from a woman aged 80 or over with acute or convalescent COVID-19. The CDR3, as DNA: TGTGCCAGCAGCGCGGGGACAGGGGGCGACACCGGGGAGCTGTTTTTT. Encoded protein: CASSAGTGGDTGELFF.